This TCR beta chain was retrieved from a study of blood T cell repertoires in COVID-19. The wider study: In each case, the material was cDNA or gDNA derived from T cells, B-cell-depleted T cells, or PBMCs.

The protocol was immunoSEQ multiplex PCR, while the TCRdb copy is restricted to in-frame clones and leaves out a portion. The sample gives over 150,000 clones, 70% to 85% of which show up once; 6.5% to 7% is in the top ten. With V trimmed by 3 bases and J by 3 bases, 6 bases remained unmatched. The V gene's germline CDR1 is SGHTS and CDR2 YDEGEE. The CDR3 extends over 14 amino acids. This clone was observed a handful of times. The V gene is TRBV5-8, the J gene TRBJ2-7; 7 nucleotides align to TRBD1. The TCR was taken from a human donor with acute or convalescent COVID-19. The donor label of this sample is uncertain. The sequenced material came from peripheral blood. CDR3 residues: CASSYRDSFYEQYF. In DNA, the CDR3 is TGTGCCAGCAGCTACCGGGACAGCTTCTACGAGCAGTACTTC.